Given below is one TCR beta chain in context. The antigen remains unidentified. None of the donors, who were healthy HIV-negative adults, had recently had acute infections or vaccinations. The repertoire was sequenced with immunoSEQ multiplex PCR; TCRdb's copy has only in-frame clones and lacks some. The sample contains 950,000 to 1,300,000 clones, about 77% of which appear only once. This specimen comes from a study of shared clonotypes between healthy human individuals. Study results and limitations: Sharing across a few donors was seen in 4.5% to 5.5% of naive CD4 clonotypes.

Material: memory CD4+ T cells sorted from blood. Indicated subset: CD45RA-negative fraction. This TCR was sampled from a man between 18 and 35 years old in good health.

CDR3 sequence (DNA): TGTGCCAGCAGCACACGGGACAGCTCCTATGGCTACACCTTC. This codes for CASSTRDSSYGYTF. The chain employs TRBV27 and TRBJ1-2, with TRBD1 matching over 7 bases. The CDR3 runs 14 residues. The germline CDR1 and CDR2 sequences are MNHEY and SMNVEV (reference sequence). Germline trimming cut 6 bases from V and 4 bases from J; bases unmatched to any gene: 8.